Each of the 17 T cell receptor beta chains below was sequenced from the same sample in a study of blood T cell repertoires in COVID-19. Generated by immunoSEQ multiplex PCR, the TCRdb table keeps only in-frame clones and is missing some. The sample includes 250,000 to 350,000 clones, 85% to 90% of them seen just once. The sample was peripheral blood. The receptors were sampled from a man under 40 with acute or convalescent COVID-19.

The chain combines TRBV5-5 with TRBJ1-2; no firm D call. Germline CDR1 SGHKS, CDR2 YYEKEE (reference sequence). V shed 0 bases and J shed 4 bases, with 10 bases lying between them. This CDR3 contains 14 residues. The CDR3 sequence: CASSLAPGGYGYTF. For the CDR3, the DNA is TGTGCCAGCAGCTTGGCGCCGGGAGGCTATGGCTACACCTTC.

The chain combines TRBV5-1 with TRBJ2-7, with 8 positions matching TRBD1. V was pared by 4 bases and J by 3 bases, with 9 bases of the junction left unmatched. Germline lookup yields CDR1 SGHRS and CDR2 YFSETQ. The CDR3 sequence is 15 residues long. The CDR3, as DNA: TGCGCCAGCAGCGGAGCGGTCGACAGGGGCTACGAGCAGTACTTC. This translates into CASSGAVDRGYEQYF.

J is TRBJ1-2 and V is TRBV18, with 9 bases that match TRBD1. With 6 bases clipped from V and 6 bases from J, the junction kept 8 bases outside the gene matches. The CDR3 is 14 amino acids. CDR1 and CDR2 (germline): KGHSH, LQKENI. The chain's CDR3 is CASSPDRGWNGYTF. The CDR3 DNA reads TGTGCCAGCTCTCCGGACAGGGGATGGAATGGCTACACCTTC.

This chain links TRBV28 with TRBJ1-1; the match to TRBD1 covers 7 bases. The CDR3 is 14 amino acids. The V gene end was trimmed by 6 bases and the J gene end by 1 base; junction bases not matched to a gene: 5. In germline, CDR1 is MDHEN, CDR2 SYDVKM. The CDR3 DNA reads as TGTGCCAGCAGATCAGGGGGTAGGAACACTGAAGCTTTCTTT. Residues: CASRSGGRNTEAFF. Drawing the rest from reference TRBV28 and TRBJ1-1, the complete variable domain is DVKVTQSSRYLVKRTGEKVFLECVQDMDHENMFWYRQDPGLGLRLIYFSYDVKMKEKGDIPEGYSVSREKKERFSLILESASTNQTSMYLCASRSGGRNTEAFFGQGTRLTVV.

In the case of this clone: One end of the junction varies from germline; a read error may be responsible. This chain uses TRBV7-9 with TRBJ1-3; D uncertain. The CDR3 length is 13 residues. The germline gives CDR1 SEHNR, CDR2 FQNEAQ (reference sequence). The CDR3 DNA reads TGTGCCAGCAGCTTAAACAGTGGAAAGACCATATATTTT. It yields the protein CASSLNSGKTIYF.

The CDR3 protein is CASSQDPPPGTVSYEQYF. DNA for the CDR3: TGCGCCAGCAGCCAAGATCCTCCCCCCGGGACAGTCTCCTACGAGCAGTACTTC. The chain recombines TRBV4-1 with TRBJ2-7, with TRBD1 matching over 7 bases. J lost 0 bases, V lost 0 bases, and 11 bases had no gene match. The CDR3 length is 18 residues. Germline assignment: CDR1 MGHRA and CDR2 YSYEKL.

There are a few counts of this clone. The rearrangement joins TRBV28 to TRBJ2-1; 7 nucleotides match TRBD2. Looked up from germline, CDR1 is MDHEN and CDR2 is SYDVKM. This CDR3 comprises 15 residues. V dropped 7 bases and J dropped 1; count of bases not matched to a gene: 7. In DNA, the CDR3 is TGTGCCAGCATCCGCGGGAGAGCGTCCTACAATGAGCAGTTCTTC. Amino acids: CASIRGRASYNEQFF.

The chain joins TRBV19 to TRBJ2-3; 14 nucleotides line up with TRBD2. The CDR3 loop spans 19 amino acids. The junction had 7 bases not matched to a gene; V was cut back by 2 bases and J by 0 bases. CDR1 LNHDA and CDR2 SQIVND come from the germline V gene (reference sequence). The CDR3 region has the DNA TGTGCCAGTAGTATAAGCCGGACTAGCGGGGGGTCAAGCACAGATACGCAGTATTTT. It codes for CASSISRTSGGSSTDTQYF.

This clone has just one count. The chain joins TRBV28 to TRBJ1-2; 7 positions match TRBD1. With 1 base clipped from V and 7 bases from J, the junction kept 15 bases outside the gene matches. The CDR3 totals 17 residues. The germline V gene has CDR1 MDHEN and CDR2 SYDVKM. The CDR3 is CASSLSIQEGAFGGYTF. CDR3 nucleotide sequence: TGTGCCAGCAGTTTATCAATTCAGGAGGGGGCTTTTGGTGGCTACACCTTC.

The V and J genes are TRBV28 and TRBJ2-4; D ambiguous. Germline V gene lookup returns CDR1 MDHEN and CDR2 SYDVKM. With 5 bases removed from V and 2 bases from J, the gap between germline ends came to 10 bases. This CDR3 has 14 residues. The CDR3 spells CASSQYLSKNIQYF. CDR3 nucleotides: TGTGCCAGCAGTCAGTACCTTTCCAAAAACATTCAGTACTTC.

A single count supports this clone. V gene TRBV7-9 combines with J gene TRBJ1-2; D gene unclear. From germline, CDR1 is SEHNR and CDR2 FQNEAQ (reference sequence). Trimming pared 5 bases from V and 0 bases from J, leaving 10 bases between. CDR3 length: 14 residues. This CDR3 is CASSDRRANYGYTF. The CDR3, as DNA: TGTGCCAGCAGCGACCGGAGGGCTAACTATGGCTACACCTTC.

Note on this clone: The same CDR3 also results from other DNA sequences found in this sample. The chain couples TRBV9 to TRBJ1-3, with TRBD1 matching 8 bases. The CDR3 has 15 residues. The J segment lost 4 bases and the V segment lost 1 base, leaving 4 bases of the junction unmatched. CDR1 and CDR2 from the germline V gene are SGDLS and YYNGEE. The CDR3 is CASSVQGAAGNTIYF. The CDR3 bases are TGTGCCAGCAGCGTACAGGGGGCAGCCGGAAACACCATATATTTT. The full variable domain, in which reference TRBV9 and TRBJ1-3 provide the parts outside the CDR3, is DSGVTQTPKHLITATGQRVTLRCSPRSGDLSVYWYQQSLDQGLQFLIQYYNGEERAKGNILERFSAQQFPDLHSELNLSSLELGDSALYFCASSVQGAAGNTIYFGEGSWLTVV.

J is TRBJ1-2 and V is TRBV12-3 or TRBV12-4; TRBD1 aligns across 7 bases. The V segment lost 4 bases and the J segment 6 bases; nucleotides outside the gene matches: 5. The CDR3 is 13 amino acids. The CDR3, as DNA: TGTGCCAGCAGTTCTCAGGGGGTAGATGGCTACACCTTC. This sequence encodes CASSSQGVDGYTF.

The V gene is TRBV7-9, the J gene TRBJ1-6; a weak D match, TRBD1 (5 bases). The length of the CDR3 is 14 residues. V dropped 2 bases and J dropped 10 bases, with 12 bases sitting between them. Germline V CDR1 and CDR2: SEHNR, FQNEAQ (reference sequence). DNA of the CDR3: TGTGCCAGCAGCTTACAGGGCGCGGGATCACCCCTCCACTTT. Amino acid sequence: CASSLQGAGSPLHF.

This clone was detected once. The rearrangement joins TRBV18 to TRBJ1-2; D gene ambiguous. There are 12 residues in the CDR3. Germline V gene data show CDR1 as KGHSH and CDR2 as LQKENI. Trimming left V 2 bases short and J 8 bases short, with 9 bases between. In nucleotides, the CDR3 is TGTGCCAGCTCACCAGGAGGGTACGGCTACACCTTC. Its protein product is CASSPGGYGYTF.

This chain links TRBV19 with TRBJ1-2, with no clear D. Germline CDR1 reads LNHDA; CDR2 reads SQIVND (reference sequence). V was trimmed by 7 bases and J by 0 bases, leaving 15 bases between them. CDR3 size: 15 residues. CDR3 bases: TGTGCCAGTACCCCTGCGGCCTTAGCTAACTATGGCTACACCTTC. Amino acid sequence: CASTPAALANYGYTF. Drawing the rest from reference TRBV19 and TRBJ1-2, the complete variable domain is DGGITQSPKYLFRKEGQNVTLSCEQNLNHDAMYWYRQDPGQGLRLIYYSQIVNDFQKGDIAEGYSVSREKKESFPLTVTSAQKNPTAFYLCASTPAALANYGYTFGSGTRLTVV.

The rearrangement joins TRBV28 to TRBJ2-7, with D possibly being TRBD2 (6 bases). The V end lost 5 bases, the J end lost 1 base, and 12 bases lay between the germline ends. This CDR3 region has 14 residues. CDR1 and CDR2 (germline): MDHEN, SYDVKM. CDR3: CASSQGLKSYEQYF. CDR3 DNA sequence: TGTGCCAGCAGTCAGGGACTTAAGTCCTACGAGCAGTACTTC.